The 15 T cell receptor beta chains in this list originate from one sample, sequenced in a study of breast tumors, draining lymph nodes, adjacent tissues. TCRdb independently ran MiXCR on the multiplex PCR reads; one entry per CDR3 protein. The sample lists over 200,000 distinct CDR3 sequences; around 35% were seen once. Breast cancer patients provided tissue from their axillary draining lymph nodes. The sample was axillary lymph node tissue. The receptors stem from a female donor with breast cancer. Some clones in this sample may be carry-over from other donors' samples.

The CDR3 spells CSARLADTIYF. The CDR3 DNA reads TGCAGTGCAAGACTAGCCGACACCATATATTTT. The chain is built from TRBV20-1 and TRBJ1-3; no definite D call. The V end lost 6 bases, the J end lost 8 bases, and 11 bases lay between the germline ends. The CDR3 sequence is 11 residues long. Looked up from germline, CDR1 is DFQATT and CDR2 is SNEGSKA (reference sequence).

This clonotype has only a few counts. V is TRBV5-4 and J is TRBJ2-7; possible D gene TRBD1, 6 bases. CDR1 and CDR2 (germline): SGHNT, YYREEE (reference sequence). CDR3 length: 13 residues. Trimming shortened V by 0 bases and J by 6 bases, and 10 bases separated the two germline ends. For the CDR3, the DNA is TGTGCCAGCAGCTTGGGGCAGGGGATCGAGCAGTACTTC. Translated, it gives CASSLGQGIEQYF. The complete variable domain, with remaining parts taken from reference TRBV5-4 and TRBJ2-7, reads ETGVTQSPTHLIKTRGQQVTLRCSSQSGHNTVSWYQQALGQGPQFIFQYYREEENGRGNFPPRFSGLQFPNYSSELNVNALELDDSALYLCASSLGQGIEQYFGPGTRLTVT.

This sequence joins TRBV11-2 and TRBJ2-5; 12 nucleotides match TRBD2. Germline V CDR1 and CDR2: SGHAT, FQNNGV. CDR3 length: 16 residues. V lost 5 bases and J lost 2; bases outside the gene matches: 6. CDR3 in amino acids: CASSPRLAGAQETQYF. The CDR3 nucleotides are TGTGCCAGCAGCCCCAGACTAGCGGGGGCGCAAGAGACCCAGTACTTC.

This chain links TRBV13 with TRBJ1-4; TRBD1 is a possible D gene (5 bases). CDR1 is PRHDT, CDR2 FYEKMQ, per germline (reference sequence). There are 15 residues in the CDR3. V was clipped by 5 bases and J by 5 bases, with 15 bases between them. The CDR3 nucleotides read TGTGCCAGCAGCCAGGGATTGATGGGGAATGAAAAACTGTTTTTT. Residues: CASSQGLMGNEKLFF.

This CDR3 is CASSLLDRLADNNEQFF. The CDR3 DNA sequence: TGCGCCAGCAGCTTGCTAGACCGACTAGCAGATAACAATGAGCAGTTCTTC. V usage is TRBV5-1 and J usage is TRBJ2-1, with TRBD2 identical over 7 bases. CDR1 is SGHRS and CDR2 is YFSETQ in the germline V gene. The CDR3 covers 17 residues. V shed 1 base, J shed 5 bases, and the junction held 12 bases outside the gene matches. Full variable domain (outside the CDR3, taken from reference TRBV5-1 and TRBJ2-1): KAGVTQTPRYLIKTRGQQVTLSCSPISGHRSVSWYQQTPGQGLQFLFEYFSETQRNKGNFPGRFSGRQFSNSRSEMNVSTLELGDSALYLCASSLLDRLADNNEQFFGPGTRLTVL.

The CDR3 DNA sequence: TGCGCCAGCAGCTTAGGCGGTCCCTTCCATGGCTACACCATATATTTT. The encoded protein is CASSLGGPFHGYTIYF. The V and J genes are TRBV5-1 and TRBJ1-3; no clear D gene. The CDR3 is made up of 16 amino acids. In germline, CDR1 is SGHRS, CDR2 YFSETQ. V dropped 2 bases and J dropped 8 bases, with 20 bases sitting between them.

The table lists this clonotype with a few counts. This sequence joins TRBV29-1 and TRBJ2-1, with D unresolved. The CDR3 is made up of 13 amino acids. Deletions cut 7 bases from V and 1 base from J, with 11 bases between. Germline assignment: CDR1 SQVTM and CDR2 ANQGSEA. In DNA form, the CDR3 reads TGCAGCGCCGAGATGTGGTCCTACAATGAGCAGTTCTTC. Translated: CSAEMWSYNEQFF.

This clonotype showed up many times. The V call is TRBV19, the J call TRBJ2-3, with D uncertain. This CDR3 contains 13 residues. CDR1 and CDR2 (germline): LNHDA, SQIVND (reference sequence). The V and J ends lost 5 bases and 4 bases respectively, with 10 bases between them. The CDR3 DNA reads TGTGCCAGTAGTTTCGCCTATTCAGATACGCAGTATTTT. It translates to CASSFAYSDTQYF.

The V call is TRBV20-1, the J call TRBJ1-3, with D unclear. The germline V and J ends were trimmed by 4 bases and 0 bases, with 19 bases remaining between them. This CDR3 has 17 residues. Germline CDR1 and CDR2: DFQATT and SNEGSKA (reference sequence). The DNA of the CDR3 is TGCAGTGCTATACGGAGAGGCAGTGGAAACTCTGGAAACACCATATATTTT. This gives the protein CSAIRRGSGNSGNTIYF.

This clonotype has a count of ten or more. V gene TRBV2 combines with J gene TRBJ2-1, with a tentative D call TRBD2 (7 bases). This CDR3 has 17 residues. Germline CDR1 and CDR2: SNHLY and FYNNEI. Trimming removed 7 bases at V and 7 bases at J, with 26 bases between. The DNA for the CDR3 is TGTGCCAGCATCTCTTCGGGAAGGGGGGGGAGGGGGAATGAGCAGTTCTTC. Protein: CASISSGRGGRGNEQFF.

This clonotype was detected ten times or more. CDR3 in amino acids: CASSLLGQGLTYEQYF. CDR3 nucleotide sequence: TGTGCCAGCAGCTTATTAGGACAGGGGCTCACCTACGAGCAGTACTTC. The chain recombines TRBV7-2 with TRBJ2-7; 9 positions match TRBD1. CDR1 SGHTA and CDR2 FQGNSA come from the germline V gene. The CDR3 spans 16 residues. The trim removed 2 bases at V and 2 bases at J, leaving 7 bases unmatched.

The rearrangement uses TRBV19 and TRBJ2-3, with 12 bases fitting TRBD2. This CDR3 is built from 16 residues. Germline assignment: CDR1 LNHDA and CDR2 SQIVND (reference sequence). V dropped 6 bases and J dropped 2; count of bases not matched to a gene: 6. The CDR3 nucleotides read TGTGCCAGTAGACCCCGACTAGCGGGGGACACAGATACGCAGTATTTT. Translated: CASRPRLAGDTDTQYF.

Note on this clonotype: The junction departs from the called germline gene at one end, perhaps through a read error. The gene calls are TRBV5-1 and TRBJ2-1; a weak D match, TRBD2 (6 bases). The germline V gene has CDR1 SGHRS and CDR2 YFSETQ. The CDR3 is 13 amino acids. The CDR3 nucleotides are TGCGCCAGCAGCTCTCAAGGGAGGAATGACCAGTTCTTC. Its translation: CASSSQGRNDQFF.

This clonotype appeared many times. The chain couples TRBV20-1 to TRBJ2-3; no clear D gene. CDR1 and CDR2 from the germline V gene are DFQATT and SNEGSKA (reference sequence). The CDR3 covers 12 residues. Trimming pared 5 bases from V and 8 bases from J, leaving 14 bases between. The CDR3 protein is CSAPRLGLTQYF. DNA of the CDR3: TGCAGTGCTCCCCGGTTGGGCCTTACGCAGTATTTT.

V and J are TRBV7-9 and TRBJ2-1, with TRBD2 matching 7 bases. CDR3 size: 16 residues. Per the germline V gene, CDR1 is SEHNR and CDR2 is FQNEAQ (reference sequence). With V trimmed by 1 base and J by 7 bases, 10 bases remained unmatched. The CDR3 spells CASSLVAGGLRNEQFF. The CDR3 DNA sequence: TGTGCCAGCAGCTTAGTAGCGGGCGGCCTAAGGAATGAGCAGTTCTTC.